This T cell receptor (beta chain) was identified in a study of T cells in Graves' hyperthyroidism and ophthalmopathy. It was RNA transcripts that yielded the amplified TCR beta CDR3 regions. An initial round of RT-PCR targeting the TCR CDR3 relied on the HTBI primer set. TCRdb reprocessed the multiplex PCR reads with MiXCR, giving one entry per CDR3 protein. The sample has 550,000 to 650,000 distinct CDR3 sequences; 12% to 15% are singletons. The length of the CDR3 is 12 residues. The V end was cut by 4 bases, the J end by 2 bases, with 5 bases between. Germline V gene data show CDR1 as ENHRY and CDR2 as SYGVKD. This clonotype appeared many times. Exclusion of patients followed from uncontrolled infection, other autoimmune disease, pregnancy or lactation. Each diagnosis was grounded in clinical symptoms, serum thyroxine and TRAb, thyroid ultrasound, and orbital computed tomography.

This chain uses TRBV10-3 with TRBJ1-2, with D perhaps TRBD1 (5 bases). The sequencing sample was made of blood. This TCR was sampled from a woman between 35 and 50 years old with Graves' hyperthyroidism. This CDR3 is CAISGQNYGYTF. The CDR3 DNA reads as TGTGCCATCAGTGGACAGAACTATGGCTACACCTTC.